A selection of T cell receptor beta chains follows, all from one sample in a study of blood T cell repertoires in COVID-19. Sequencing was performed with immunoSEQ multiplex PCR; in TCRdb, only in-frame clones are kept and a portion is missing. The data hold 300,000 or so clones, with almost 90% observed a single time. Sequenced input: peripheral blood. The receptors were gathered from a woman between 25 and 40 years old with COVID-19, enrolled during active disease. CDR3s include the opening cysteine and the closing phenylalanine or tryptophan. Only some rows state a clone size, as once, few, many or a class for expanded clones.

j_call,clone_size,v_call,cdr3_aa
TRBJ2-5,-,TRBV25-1,CASSDGTQYF
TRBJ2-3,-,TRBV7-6,CASSFEGGGTDTQYF
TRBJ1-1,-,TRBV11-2,CASSFQENTEAFF
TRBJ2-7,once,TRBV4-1,CASSQEASGRLLSSYEQYF
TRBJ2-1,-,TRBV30,CAWSVSRTSAPNEQFF
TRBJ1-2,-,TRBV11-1,CASSHTSTGRRYGYTF
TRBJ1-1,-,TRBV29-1,CSAFPQSPGNLNTEAFF
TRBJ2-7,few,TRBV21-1,CARAGGNEQYF
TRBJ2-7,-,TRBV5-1,CASSLKGQANYEQYF
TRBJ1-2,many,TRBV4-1,CASSHGQVTSGYTF
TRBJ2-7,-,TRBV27,CASSLSGGSGGEQYF
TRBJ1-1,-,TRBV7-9,CASSPNRGTGRNTEAFF
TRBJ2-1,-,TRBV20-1,CSAGQTNEQFF
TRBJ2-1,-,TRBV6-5,CASRRQDYNEQFF
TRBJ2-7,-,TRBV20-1,CTTGTGYEQYF
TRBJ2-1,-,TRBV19,CASSPLGAGGTDNEQFF
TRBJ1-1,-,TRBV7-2,CASSLNVLRIRIMNTEAFF
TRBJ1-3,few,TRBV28,CASSGRAGNTIYF
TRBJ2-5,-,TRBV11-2,CASRHPQGSFIQETQYF
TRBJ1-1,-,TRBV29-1,CSVEGRANTEAFF
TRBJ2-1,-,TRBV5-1,CASSPRLAGAMNEQFF
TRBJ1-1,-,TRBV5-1,CASSSTGYNTEAFF
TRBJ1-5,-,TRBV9,CASSETGGNQPQHF
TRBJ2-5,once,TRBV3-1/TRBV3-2,CASSQVVWSGNQETQYF
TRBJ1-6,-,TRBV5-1,CASSPRQESSYNSPLHF
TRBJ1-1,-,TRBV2,CASSERGSAFF
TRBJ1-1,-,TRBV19,CASSRTGNTEAFF
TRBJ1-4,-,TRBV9,CASSVGAGGGFEKLFF
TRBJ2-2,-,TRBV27,CASSLSPSVTTTGELFF
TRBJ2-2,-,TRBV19,CASSIAGVGTGELFF
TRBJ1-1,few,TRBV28,CASSLQVLLGRVNTEAFF
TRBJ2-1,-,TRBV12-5,CASAPGGGTSGYNEQFF